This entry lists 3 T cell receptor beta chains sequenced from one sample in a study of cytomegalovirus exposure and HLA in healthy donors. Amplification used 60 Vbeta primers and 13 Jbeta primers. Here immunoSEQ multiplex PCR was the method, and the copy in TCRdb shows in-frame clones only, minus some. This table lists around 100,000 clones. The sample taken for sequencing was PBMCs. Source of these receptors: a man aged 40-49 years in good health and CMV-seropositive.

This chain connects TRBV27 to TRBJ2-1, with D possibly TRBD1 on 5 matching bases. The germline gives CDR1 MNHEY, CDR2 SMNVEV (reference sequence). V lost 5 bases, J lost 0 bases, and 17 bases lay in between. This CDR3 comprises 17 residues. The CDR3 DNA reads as TGTGCCAGCAGTATCTATGGGGCCTCGAGCTCCTACAATGAGCAGTTCTTC. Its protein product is CASSIYGASSSYNEQFF.

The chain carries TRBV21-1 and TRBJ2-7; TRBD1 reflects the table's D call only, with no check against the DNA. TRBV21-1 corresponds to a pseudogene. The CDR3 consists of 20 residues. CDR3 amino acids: CASSRSQVEGAMFRSYEQYF. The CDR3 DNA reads TGTGCCAGCAGCAGATCCCAGGTGGAGGGGGCTATGTTCAGATCCTACGAGCAGTACTTC.

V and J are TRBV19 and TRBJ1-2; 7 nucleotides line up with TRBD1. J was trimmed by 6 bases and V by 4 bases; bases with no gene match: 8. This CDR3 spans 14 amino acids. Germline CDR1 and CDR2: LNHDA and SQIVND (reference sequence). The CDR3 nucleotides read TGTGCCAGTAGTAACCGACAGGGTATGCATGGCTACACCTTC. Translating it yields CASSNRQGMHGYTF.